The rows below give T cell receptor beta chains drawn from one sample of a study of T-cell reconstitution after alpha-beta-depleted transplantation in children. One entry per CDR3 protein results from TCRdb running MiXCR on the PCR reads. The table includes about 100,000 distinct CDR3 sequences, around 5.9% detected once. Sequenced material: PBMCs, mostly from graft donor cells, taken 60 days after TCRalphabeta/CD19-depleted stem cell transplant. The receptor source for this set is a female patient aged 2 to 10 who had a stem cell transplant for Fanconi anemia, so the T cells may come from the graft donor. The CDR3 runs from the conserved cysteine through the conserved F or W. The order of the fields is V gene, clone size, J gene, D gene, CDR3 protein, CDR3 DNA. The D gene is left open where the match is weak. Clone size is shown for a subset of rows, as once, few, many or a class of expanded clone.

TRBV30	many	TRBJ2-7	TRBD2	CAWSLAGSYEQYF	TGTGCCTGGAGCCTAGCGGGGAGCTACGAGCAGTACTTC
TRBV5-1	few	TRBJ1-1	TRBD1	CASSFKGGATEAFF	TGCGCCAGCAGCTTTAAAGGGGGCGCGACTGAAGCTTTCTTT
TRBV7-9	many	TRBJ1-1	NA	CASSLEMNTEAFF	TGTGCCAGCAGCTTAGAAATGAACACTGAAGCTTTCTTT
TRBV27	few	TRBJ2-3	TRBD2	CASSLHRLAGGPFMRTDTQYF	TGTGCCAGCAGTTTGCACAGACTAGCGGGAGGGCCTTTTATGAGAACAGATACGCAGTATTTT
TRBV3-1	NA	TRBJ1-5	NA	CASSQQVDQTQHF	TGTGCCAGCAGCCAGCAGGTCGATCAGACCCAGCATTTT
TRBV20-1	many	TRBJ1-1	NA	CSARVREKAFF	TGCAGTGCTAGAGTACGGGAAAAAGCTTTCTTT
TRBV18	many	TRBJ2-1	NA	CASSPKGSYNEQFF	TGTGCCAGCTCACCAAAGGGATCCTACAATGAGCAGTTCTTC
TRBV11-2	NA	TRBJ2-3	NA	CASSSTDSYAATLTDTQYF	TGTGCCAGCAGCTCCACGGACTCCTACGCGGCCACACTGACAGATACGCAGTATTTT
TRBV6-1	many	TRBJ2-1	TRBD2	CASRQLAGDRNEQFF	TGTGCCAGCAGACAACTAGCGGGAGATCGCAATGAGCAGTTCTTC
TRBV28	few	TRBJ2-2	NA	CASSRDQNTGELFF	TGTGCCAGCAGTCGGGATCAGAACACCGGGGAGCTGTTTTTT
TRBV5-1	few	TRBJ2-3	NA	CASSLETAPDTQYF	TGCGCCAGCAGCTTGGAGACAGCTCCAGATACGCAGTATTTT
TRBV30	NA	TRBJ2-3	NA	CAWSVRGGTDTQYF	TGTGCCTGGAGTGTACGCGGAGGCACAGATACGCAGTATTTT
TRBV6-1	many	TRBJ1-2	NA	CASSEMPDYNYGYTF	TGTGCCAGCAGTGAAATGCCAGACTATAACTATGGCTACACCTTC
TRBV18	many	TRBJ2-1	NA	CASSPRLSGSYNEQFF	TGTGCCAGCTCACCACGTCTAAGCGGTTCCTACAATGAGCAGTTCTTC
TRBV12-3/TRBV12-4	many	TRBJ2-5	NA	CASSYRLAGETQYF	TGTGCCAGCAGTTACAGGCTGGCGGGAGAGACCCAGTACTTC
TRBV4-1	many	TRBJ2-2	NA	CASSQVFIPQLGLEFNTGELFF	TGCGCCAGCAGCCAAGTTTTTATCCCGCAACTAGGATTAGAATTCAACACCGGGGAGCTGTTTTTT
TRBV2	few	TRBJ1-5	NA	CASSESGRNQPQHF	TGTGCCAGCAGTGAATCAGGCCGCAATCAGCCCCAGCATTTT
TRBV20-1	many	TRBJ2-7	NA	CRPLLLNTYEQYF	TGCAGGCCCCTACTACTTAACACCTACGAGCAGTACTTC
TRBV4-1	many	TRBJ2-4	NA	CASSQVADLAKNIQYF	TGCGCCAGCAGCCAAGTGGCGGACCTAGCCAAAAACATTCAGTACTTC
TRBV6-1	many	TRBJ2-7	TRBD2	CASSAQLAFEQYF	TGTGCCAGCAGTGCCCAACTAGCGTTCGAGCAGTACTTC
TRBV5-1	NA	TRBJ1-1	TRBD1	CASSPDRGHTEAFF	TGCGCCAGCAGCCCGGACAGGGGCCATACTGAAGCTTTCTTT
TRBV7-6	NA	TRBJ2-1	TRBD1	CASSLVGQGGTVEQFF	TGTGCCAGCAGCTTAGTGGGACAGGGGGGAACGGTTGAGCAGTTCTTC
TRBV7-9	NA	TRBJ1-2	TRBD1	CASTITGGDYGYTF	TGTGCCAGCACCATCACAGGGGGCGACTATGGCTACACCTTC
TRBV6-1	NA	TRBJ2-3	TRBD1	CASTRDRVADTQYF	TGTGCCAGCACCAGGGACAGGGTAGCGGATACGCAGTATTTT
TRBV27	few	TRBJ1-5	TRBD1	CASRSGRGDGSNQPQHF	TGTGCCAGCAGATCCGGCAGGGGGGACGGAAGCAATCAGCCCCAGCATTTT
TRBV29-1	many	TRBJ1-4	TRBD1	CSVVQGDEKLFF	TGCAGCGTTGTGCAGGGGGATGAAAAACTGTTTTTT
TRBV28	many	TRBJ2-1	NA	CASSPRVLQFF	TGTGCCAGCAGTCCTCGGGTCTTGCAGTTCTTC